A selection of T cell receptor beta chains follows, all from one sample in a study of shared clonotypes between healthy human individuals. Some clones are missing from TCRdb's copy, which holds only in-frame ones; the method was immunoSEQ multiplex PCR. There are about 2.5 million clones in the sample; around 92% occur only once, and 0.37% lies in the top ten. The sequenced material came from naive CD4+ T cells from PBMCs. These receptors were obtained from a man aged 18 to 30 in good health. Some clones in this sample may be carry-over from other donors' samples. Each CDR3 is given with its conserved first and last residue. A D gene is named only where the DNA matches it firmly. Size is stated for part of the rows, as once, few or many counts, or as a class when the clone is expanded.

TRBV27	NA	17	TRBD1	TRBJ2-7	TGTGCCAGCAGTACAATATGGGACAGGCATAAACTCTACGAGCAGTACTTC	CASSTIWDRHKLYEQYF
TRBV5-1	once	14	TRBD1	TRBJ1-4	TGCGCCAGCAGCCCCGACAGGGGGAGGGAAAAACTGTTTTTT	CASSPDRGREKLFF
TRBV9	NA	15	NA	TRBJ1-4	TGTGCCAGCAGTCACGGGGGACGGGGTAATGAAAAACTGTTTTTT	CASSHGGRGNEKLFF
TRBV29-1	NA	13	NA	TRBJ2-6	TGCAGCGTTGAAGGGTCTGGGGCCAACGTCCTGACTTTC	CSVEGSGANVLTF
TRBV5-1	NA	11	NA	TRBJ1-1	TGCGCCAGCAGCTTTACCCACAGGTCTTTCTTT	CASSFTHRSFF
TRBV7-2	NA	16	TRBD2	TRBJ2-7	TGTGCCAGCAGCGCCATTACTCTAGCGGGAGTATACGAGCAGTACTTC	CASSAITLAGVYEQYF
TRBV7-3	NA	15	NA	TRBJ1-5	TGTGCCAGCAGCTTAATCGGGGGGTCGGGACAGCCCCAGCATTTT	CASSLIGGSGQPQHF
TRBV2	NA	12	NA	TRBJ2-3	TGTGCCAGCAGTGTCGAGTCAGATACGCAGTATTTT	CASSVESDTQYF
TRBV5-4	NA	15	NA	TRBJ1-2	TGTGCCAGCAGCTTAGTACAGGACAGTCTCTATGGCTACACCTTC	CASSLVQDSLYGYTF
TRBV11-2	once	14	NA	TRBJ1-4	TGTGCCAGCAGCTTTTCCCCAGGGACGGAAAAACTGTTTTTT	CASSFSPGTEKLFF
TRBV19	NA	15	NA	TRBJ2-3	TGTGCCAGTAGTATAACGGGAGTAATTTCAGATACGCAGTATTTT	CASSITGVISDTQYF
TRBV4-1	once	16	TRBD1	TRBJ2-3	TGCGCCAGCAGCCAAAATGGACAGGGGAACACAGATACGCAGTATTTT	CASSQNGQGNTDTQYF
TRBV19	NA	18	TRBD2	TRBJ2-1	TGTGCCAGTAGTATATTGGACCTGACTAGCGGGAGCAACAATGAGCAGTTCTTC	CASSILDLTSGSNNEQFF
TRBV4-1	NA	14	NA	TRBJ2-3	TGCGCCAGCAACGGGAGTCCCGGCACAGATACGCAGTATTTT	CASNGSPGTDTQYF
TRBV7-2	NA	15	NA	TRBJ1-2	TGTGCCAGCAGCTTAGTAACAGGGAAGGACTATGGCTACACCTTC	CASSLVTGKDYGYTF
TRBV21-1	NA	17	NA	TRBJ2-7	TGTGCCAGTTTCCCGTGTCCTAGGGGGCGTCGATCCTACGAGCAGTACTTC	CASFPCPRGRRSYEQYF
TRBV6-5	NA	15	TRBD2	TRBJ2-5	TGTGCCACCGGCAGCGGGGCCCATCCCCAAGAGACCCAGTACTTC	CATGSGAHPQETQYF
TRBV29-1	NA	14	TRBD2	TRBJ2-3	TGCAGCGCTCTAGCGGCCGCCTACACAGATACGCAGTATTTT	CSALAAAYTDTQYF
TRBV13	NA	15	NA	TRBJ1-4	TGTGCCAGCAGCTTCTCCCCTCAGGGCGGCGAAAAACTGTTTTTT	CASSFSPQGGEKLFF
TRBV4-3	NA	15	NA	TRBJ2-6	TGCGCCAGCAGCCAAGGTCAGGCAGGGGCCAACGTCCTGACTTTC	CASSQGQAGANVLTF
TRBV9	NA	13	NA	TRBJ2-4	TGTGCCAGCAGCGTAGACCAGAAAAACATTCAGTACTTC	CASSVDQKNIQYF
TRBV10-1	NA	11	NA	TRBJ2-1	TGCGCCAGCAGTGATGGGGGGGAGCAGTTCTTC	CASSDGGEQFF
TRBV6-5	NA	14	NA	TRBJ2-1	TGTGCCAGCAGTTACTCGACCACGTACAATGAGCAGTTCTTC	CASSYSTTYNEQFF
TRBV7-9	NA	12	NA	TRBJ2-7	TGTGCCTCCGCCGGGAACCTCTACGAGCAGTACTTC	CASAGNLYEQYF
TRBV27	NA	15	TRBD1	TRBJ1-2	TGTGCCAGCAGTGCGAACCGGGACAGGGGGAATGGCTACACCTTC	CASSANRDRGNGYTF
TRBV11-2	NA	19	NA	TRBJ2-7	TGTGCCAGCAGCTTCTGGACAGTCGTAGCCAAACCCAAAACCTACGAGCAGTACTTC	CASSFWTVVAKPKTYEQYF
TRBV5-1	NA	21	TRBD2	TRBJ2-1	TGCGCCAGCGCCCTTCCCGTGGGCAGGGGAGCGGGAGGGGACTCCTACAATGAGCAGTTCTTC	CASALPVGRGAGGDSYNEQFF
TRBV5-1	NA	17	NA	TRBJ2-3	TGCGCCAGCAGCCCCTCCCGAGGTAGCGGAAGCACAGATACGCAGTATTTT	CASSPSRGSGSTDTQYF
TRBV7-2	NA	16	NA	TRBJ1-3	TGTGCCAGCAGCTTAGCGTCAGGGATCTCTGGAAACACCATATATTTT	CASSLASGISGNTIYF
TRBV5-1	NA	15	NA	TRBJ2-7	TGCGCCAGCAGCGTTGGTCTGACCGCTCCCTACGAGCAGTACTTC	CASSVGLTAPYEQYF
TRBV11-3	NA	13	NA	TRBJ2-1	TGTGCCAGCAGCTTTAGGACAGACAATGAGCAGTTCTTC	CASSFRTDNEQFF
TRBV21-1	NA	15	NA	TRBJ1-4	TGTGCCAGCCTCTTTAGCGGACCGCAGAATGAAAAACTGTTTTTT	CASLFSGPQNEKLFF
TRBV28	NA	12	NA	TRBJ2-7	TGTGCCAGCGGGCCCGCGAAGTACGAGCAGTACTTC	CASGPAKYEQYF
TRBV9	NA	13	NA	TRBJ2-5	TGTGCCAGCAGCGTAGATGACGAGAAGACCCAGTACTTC	CASSVDDEKTQYF
TRBV19	NA	15	NA	TRBJ2-7	TGTGCCAGTAGTGCCTCCTCCGGGACCACCTACGAGCAGTACTTC	CASSASSGTTYEQYF
TRBV9	NA	17	TRBD1	TRBJ2-2	TGTGCCAGTAACCCCGGGACAGGGCGTTCGAACACCGGGGAGCTGTTTTTT	CASNPGTGRSNTGELFF
TRBV27	NA	17	NA	TRBJ2-1	TGTGCCAGCAGTTTTACACTAACACCCGGAACCTACAATGAGCAGTTCTTC	CASSFTLTPGTYNEQFF
TRBV10-2	NA	17	TRBD2	TRBJ2-7	TGCGCCAGCAGTGAGTACCCTAAGCGGGACCTGATCTACGAGCAGTACTTC	CASSEYPKRDLIYEQYF
TRBV7-2	NA	15	NA	TRBJ1-4	TGTGCCAGCAGCTTGTCCGGGGCAGGAGTGGGAAAACTGTTTTTT	CASSLSGAGVGKLFF
TRBV4-2	NA	18	NA	TRBJ2-1	TGTGCCAGCAGCCAAGGATCGGGAGATAGGGCCTCCTACAATGAGCAGTTCTTC	CASSQGSGDRASYNEQFF
TRBV4-3	once	16	NA	TRBJ2-4	TGCGCCAGCAGCCAAGATACAGGGATAGTCACAAACATTCAGTACTTC	CASSQDTGIVTNIQYF
TRBV18	NA	15	NA	TRBJ1-1	TGTGCCAGCTCACCACCGGCAGGCATGAACACTGAAGCTTTCTTT	CASSPPAGMNTEAFF
TRBV7-3	NA	17	TRBD1	TRBJ2-2	TGTGCCAGCAGCTTATCCAAACAGGGGGCTTTAACCGGGGAGCTGTTTTTT	CASSLSKQGALTGELFF
TRBV14	NA	18	TRBD2	TRBJ2-7	TGTGCCAGCAGCCCCCTTCTTCCCCCTAGCGGGAGGGCCTACGAGCAGTACTTC	CASSPLLPPSGRAYEQYF
TRBV6-5	NA	15	TRBD2	TRBJ2-3	TGTGCCAGCAGATCGGGAGGAACAAAAGCAGATACGCAGTATTTT	CASRSGGTKADTQYF
TRBV7-9	NA	13	NA	TRBJ1-2	TGTGCCAGCAACCACGACCCTAACTATGGCTACACCTTC	CASNHDPNYGYTF
TRBV29-1	NA	13	NA	TRBJ1-5	TGCAGCGTTGCCACAGGGAGCAATCAGCCCCAGCATTTT	CSVATGSNQPQHF